Listed below are T cell receptor beta chains from one sample, sequenced in a study of blood T cell repertoires in COVID-19. The data were produced by immunoSEQ multiplex PCR, yet TCRdb's version contains in-frame clones alone and is incomplete. The sample lists roughly 400,000 clones, around nine tenths seen once, with about 1.7% in the top ten. The specimen was PBMCs or T cells enriched from blood (not recorded which). The receptors derive from a woman aged 25 to 39 who had recovered from COVID-19. Both conserved end residues are part of each CDR3. A D gene is named only where the DNA matches it firmly. Part of the rows lack a size; the others show once, few, many or a class for expanded clones.

d_call	j_call	clone_size	v_call	cdr3_length	cdr3_aa	cdr3_nt
NA	TRBJ1-5	NA	TRBV19	17	CASSIAALLYSNQPQHF	TGTGCCAGTAGTATAGCTGCCTTACTCTATAGCAATCAGCCCCAGCATTTT
NA	TRBJ1-1	few	TRBV5-4	15	CASSLAGSPVRGAFF	TGTGCCAGCAGCTTGGCGGGAAGTCCCGTCCGGGGAGCTTTCTTT
TRBD1	TRBJ1-3	NA	TRBV23-1	13	CASKRGQRNTIYF	TGCGCCAGCAAGAGGGGGCAGCGAAACACCATATATTTT
TRBD1	TRBJ2-2	NA	TRBV6-5	16	CASSSAGTVYTGELFF	TGTGCCAGCAGTTCCGCCGGGACAGTCTACACCGGGGAGCTGTTTTTT
TRBD1	TRBJ1-1	NA	TRBV27	15	CASSLGDRLNTEAFF	TGTGCCAGCAGTTTAGGGGACAGGTTGAACACTGAAGCTTTCTTT
TRBD1	TRBJ2-7	NA	TRBV28	14	CASSMTGRRYEQYF	TGTGCCAGCAGTATGACAGGGCGACGCTACGAGCAGTACTTC
TRBD2	TRBJ2-1	NA	TRBV11-3	15	CASSFGGGAHNEQFF	TGTGCCAGCAGCTTCGGCGGGGGGGCCCACAATGAGCAGTTCTTC
TRBD1	TRBJ1-5	NA	TRBV28	14	CASRPQGAGQPQHF	TGTGCCAGCAGACCTCAGGGGGCCGGTCAGCCCCAGCATTTT
NA	TRBJ1-3	NA	TRBV6-1	13	CASTSFGGNTIYF	TGTGCCAGCACGAGTTTTGGTGGAAACACCATATATTTT
TRBD2	TRBJ2-5	NA	TRBV7-2	18	CASSLILAGFREKETQYF	TGTGCCAGCAGCTTAATTCTAGCGGGATTCCGGGAGAAAGAGACCCAGTACTTC
TRBD2	TRBJ2-3	NA	TRBV27	15	CASSPLPAGGDTQYF	TGTGCCAGCAGTCCCCTTCCAGCGGGAGGCGATACGCAGTATTTT
NA	TRBJ2-1	NA	TRBV24-1	14	CATSDLTSYNEQFF	TGTGCCACCAGTGATTTAACCAGCTACAATGAGCAGTTCTTC
NA	TRBJ1-1	once	TRBV19	16	CASSITINQGNTEAFF	TGTGCCAGTAGTATTACGATAAATCAGGGGAACACTGAAGCTTTCTTT
NA	TRBJ2-7	NA	TRBV12-3/TRBV12-4	13	CASSSGGWAEQYF	TGTGCCAGCAGTTCAGGGGGGTGGGCCGAGCAGTACTTC
NA	TRBJ2-3	NA	TRBV9	15	CASSVDLWGGDTQYF	TGTGCCAGCAGCGTAGATTTATGGGGAGGAGATACGCAGTATTTT
NA	TRBJ2-7	NA	TRBV5-6	12	CASSTPGHEQYF	TGTGCCAGCAGCACCCCAGGCCACGAGCAGTACTTC
NA	TRBJ1-2	NA	TRBV7-3	13	CASSFLQSAGYTF	TGTGCCAGCAGCTTTTTGCAGTCAGCGGGCTACACCTTC
NA	TRBJ1-1	NA	TRBV11-2	14	CASSSLNRFPEAFF	TGTGCCAGCAGCTCGCTGAATCGGTTCCCTGAAGCTTTCTTT
NA	TRBJ2-1	NA	TRBV7-2	14	CASSPDSLYNEQFF	TGTGCCAGCAGCCCGGACAGTCTTTACAATGAGCAGTTCTTC
NA	TRBJ2-7	few	TRBV6-5	12	CASGSGSYEQYF	TGTGCCAGCGGGTCAGGCTCCTACGAGCAGTACTTC
TRBD1	TRBJ2-5	NA	TRBV9	15	CASSASGTAQETQYF	TGTGCCAGCAGCGCATCCGGGACAGCACAAGAGACCCAGTACTTC
NA	TRBJ2-1	NA	TRBV6-2/TRBV6-3	12	CASSYSGDEQFF	TGTGCCAGCAGTTACTCAGGGGATGAGCAGTTCTTC
NA	TRBJ1-1	NA	TRBV5-4	14	CASSQQTGNTEAFF	TGTGCCAGCAGCCAACAGACAGGGAACACTGAAGCTTTCTTT
TRBD1	TRBJ2-7	NA	TRBV29-1	11	CSAGGLYEQYF	TGCAGCGCAGGGGGTCTCTACGAGCAGTACTTC
NA	TRBJ1-2	once	TRBV11-2	17	CASSYKGGTGGGNGYTF	TGTGCCAGCAGCTACAAGGGAGGGACCGGAGGGGGGAATGGCTACACCTTC
TRBD1	TRBJ1-2	NA	TRBV5-4	16	CASSRDSATTGYGYTF	TGTGCCAGCAGCCGGGACAGCGCGACGACGGGCTATGGCTACACCTTC
TRBD2	TRBJ2-3	NA	TRBV7-9	17	CASSLGGLAGLTDTQYF	TGTGCCAGCAGCTTAGGTGGACTAGCGGGACTCACAGATACGCAGTATTTT
NA	TRBJ1-1	NA	TRBV6-1	16	CASSDENRVMNTEAFF	TGTGCCAGCAGTGATGAGAACAGGGTGATGAACACTGAAGCTTTCTTT
NA	TRBJ1-5	NA	TRBV10-3	19	CAITNPDIPGAHSNQPQHF	TGTGCCATTACTAACCCGGACATCCCAGGGGCCCATAGCAATCAGCCCCAGCATTTT
TRBD1	TRBJ1-2	once	TRBV23-1	17	CASSQSDRDGLYYGYTF	TGCGCCAGCAGTCAATCTGACAGGGACGGATTATACTATGGCTACACCTTC
TRBD1	TRBJ1-2	NA	TRBV5-6	14	CASSLGTGIFGYTF	TGTGCCAGCAGCTTGGGGACAGGGATTTTTGGCTACACCTTC
TRBD1	TRBJ1-3	NA	TRBV2	16	CASSERALGGENTIYF	TGTGCCAGCAGTGAAAGGGCGTTAGGGGGCGAAAACACCATATATTTT
NA	TRBJ2-7	NA	TRBV6-4	14	CASRRQGCCGEQYF	TGTGCCAGCAGGCGTCAGGGATGTTGCGGCGAGCAGTACTTC
TRBD2	TRBJ2-7	NA	TRBV4-2	16	CASSQDSDSGVYEQYF	TGTGCCAGCAGCCAAGATAGCGATAGCGGGGTATACGAGCAGTACTTC
TRBD1	TRBJ2-3	NA	TRBV6-2/TRBV6-3	15	CASSYEGRGKDTQYF	TGTGCCAGCAGTTACGAGGGCAGGGGGAAAGATACGCAGTATTTT
NA	TRBJ2-7	NA	TRBV10-1	15	CASHAPAPGPYEQYF	TGCGCCAGCCATGCCCCCGCTCCAGGGCCTTACGAGCAGTACTTC
TRBD1	TRBJ2-7	NA	TRBV7-9	13	CASSQGQYYEQYF	TGTGCCAGCAGCCAGGGACAGTACTACGAGCAGTACTTC
NA	TRBJ2-2	few	TRBV30	11	CAWTQTGELFF	TGTGCCTGGACCCAGACCGGGGAGCTGTTTTTT
TRBD1	TRBJ2-7	NA	TRBV6-5	14	CASSTRDRGGEQYF	TGTGCCAGCAGCACACGGGACAGGGGAGGCGAGCAGTACTTC
NA	TRBJ1-2	NA	TRBV5-3	15	CARSLGREFLYGYTF	TGTGCCAGAAGCTTGGGGAGGGAGTTCCTCTATGGCTACACCTTC
TRBD2	TRBJ2-3	NA	TRBV5-1	15	CASSSLAGGQVTQYF	TGCGCCAGCAGCTCACTAGCGGGGGGGCAAGTTACGCAGTATTTT
NA	TRBJ2-7	NA	TRBV29-1	12	CSVIGSSYEQYF	TGCAGCGTTATCGGGAGTAGCTACGAGCAGTACTTC
NA	TRBJ2-3	NA	TRBV30	14	CAWIPPRFTDTQYF	TGTGCCTGGATCCCACCTCGGTTTACAGATACGCAGTATTTT
TRBD2	TRBJ2-3	NA	TRBV9	17	CASSPARLAGSTDTQYF	TGTGCCAGCAGCCCAGCCCGGCTAGCGGGGAGCACAGATACGCAGTATTTT
TRBD1	TRBJ1-2	NA	TRBV19	15	CASSITRGEIYGYTF	TGTGCCAGTAGTATCACCAGGGGGGAGATCTATGGCTACACCTTC
NA	TRBJ1-6	NA	TRBV9	15	CASSVTEGGNSPLHF	TGTGCCAGCAGCGTAACGGAGGGCGGGAATTCACCCCTCCACTTT
NA	TRBJ1-1	NA	TRBV5-6	13	CASSSQGVTEAFF	TGTGCCAGCAGCTCCCAGGGTGTCACTGAAGCTTTCTTT
TRBD2	TRBJ2-1	NA	TRBV5-1	18	CASSFGLAGGISYNEQFF	TGCGCCAGCAGCTTTGGACTAGCGGGAGGAATCTCCTACAATGAGCAGTTCTTC
TRBD1	TRBJ1-2	NA	TRBV11-2	17	CASSLNRGALSYRGYTF	TGTGCCAGCAGCTTAAACAGGGGGGCGCTGTCCTATAGGGGCTACACCTTC